Listed below are T cell receptor beta chains from one sample, sequenced in a study of tumor-infiltrating lymphocytes in primary liver carcinoma. TCRdb re-called the multiplex PCR reads with MiXCR, one entry per CDR3 protein. Found here are fewer than 110,000 distinct CDR3 sequences, around 71% of them singletons; the top ten hold 9.5% to 15%. Sequenced material: liver tumor tissue from sampling region 2. The receptors were sampled from a woman aged 60 to 75 with primary liver carcinoma and hepatitis B virus infection. The CDR3 runs from the conserved cysteine through the conserved F or W.

TRBJ2-7 | TRBV29-1 | 14 | CSVAGLVTSYEQYF
TRBJ1-2 | TRBV6-5 | 15 | CASSLTDRGNYGYTF
TRBJ1-1 | TRBV7-9 | 12 | CASTPVQGGASF
TRBJ2-1 | TRBV25-1 | 13 | CASSEREYNELFF
TRBJ2-5 | TRBV5-6 | 16 | CASSLGWTGNGETQYF
TRBJ2-2 | TRBV12-3/TRBV12-4 | 14 | CASRGRLNTGEPFF
TRBJ2-1 | TRBV7-2 | 14 | CASNVGLAINEQFF
TRBJ2-3 | TRBV29-1 | 14 | CSAGLGQRTGTQYF
TRBJ2-7 | TRBV11-2 | 14 | CISSPPSGASERYF
TRBJ2-2 | TRBV11-2 | 15 | CLSSPPQGPTGELLF
TRBJ1-3 | TRBV7-9 | 15 | CTSSLESVVGNTIYF
TRBJ1-1 | TRBV28 | 13 | CASGQGLNTEAFF
TRBJ2-4 | TRBV29-1 | 12 | CSVGIGGYIRYF
TRBJ2-5 | TRBV11-2 | 16 | CASSYSRGSGRESQYF
TRBJ2-7 | TRBV6-5 | 17 | CASRPGQGKGPSYEQYF
TRBJ2-7 | TRBV15 | 15 | CATSRDRGDSYEQYF
TRBJ2-6 | TRBV6-1 | 19 | CASSRKADHRVTGANVLTF
TRBJ2-1 | TRBV11-2 | 19 | CASSIRGTSGASSFNEQFF
TRBJ2-1 | TRBV11-2 | 14 | CASSLERTKNEQSF
TRBJ2-7 | TRBV4-1 | 15 | CASSQDPGGRGEQYF